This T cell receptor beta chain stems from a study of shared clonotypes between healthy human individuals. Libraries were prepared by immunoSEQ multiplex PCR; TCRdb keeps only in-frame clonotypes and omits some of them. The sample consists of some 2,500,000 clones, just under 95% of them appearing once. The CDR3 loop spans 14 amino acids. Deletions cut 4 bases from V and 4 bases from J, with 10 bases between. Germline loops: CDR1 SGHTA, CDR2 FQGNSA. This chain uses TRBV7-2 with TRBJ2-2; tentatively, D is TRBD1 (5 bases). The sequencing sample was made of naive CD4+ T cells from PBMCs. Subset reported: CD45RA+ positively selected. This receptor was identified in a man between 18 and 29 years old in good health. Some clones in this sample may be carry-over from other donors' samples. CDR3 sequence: CASSYRTGTGELFF. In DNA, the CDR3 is TGTGCCAGCAGCTACCGAACAGGCACCGGGGAGCTGTTTTTT. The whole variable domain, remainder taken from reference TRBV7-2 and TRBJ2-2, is GAGVSQSPSNKVTEKGKDVELRCDPISGHTALYWYRQSLGQGLEFLIYFQGNSAPDKSGLPSDRFSAERTGGSVSTLTIQRTQQEDSAVYLCASSYRTGTGELFFGEGSRLTVL.